The present T cell receptor beta chain was sequenced within a study of T cells expressing NK-cell markers. Study-wide results and limits: More than five donors showed dominant NKG2C+ clonotypes comprising roughly 1.0-7.0% of their CD8+ T cells. Several donors' CD3+CD56-NKG2C+ cells were dominated by the same clonotypes.

Per germline, CDR1 SGHKS and CDR2 YYEKEE (reference sequence). This CDR3 is 17 amino acids long. Template switching by 5'RACE with UMIs generated the TCR beta cDNA. No DNA is given; TCRdb re-called the 5' RACE reads and lists each CDR3 protein once. Across a few hundred thousand distinct CDR3 sequences, the top ten clones capture 5.2% of the sample. A remark on this clonotype: Its antigen is not identified.

The TCR sequence derives from a man aged 18-69 years in good health. Material: blood T cells: a sorted CD56 or NKG2C T cell subset, CD4+ or CD8+ T cells, or bulk PBMC T cells (not recorded which). The V gene is TRBV5-5, the J gene TRBJ2-7; TCRdb reports TRBD1, a call that lacks DNA to check it against. This CDR3 is CASSLRVLGESSYEQYF.